This is a list of T cell receptor beta chains from one sample in a study of blood T cells in healthy people across ages. TCRdb re-called the 5' RACE reads through MiXCR, storing one row per CDR3 protein. The profile shows around 620,000 distinct CDR3 sequences, 27% of them singletons. Sequenced sample: blood. These receptors were taken from a woman in her 70s in good health. CDR3s include the opening cysteine and the closing phenylalanine or tryptophan. A D gene is named only where the DNA matches it firmly. Part of the rows lack a size; the others show once, few, many or a class for expanded clones.

CDR3 length | clone size | J gene | D gene | V gene | CDR3 DNA | CDR3 protein
14 | . | TRBJ2-7 | . | TRBV12-5 | TGTGCTAGTGGTCGACACGGGACACTCTACGAGCAGTACTTC | CASGRHGTLYEQYF
14 | . | TRBJ2-3 | . | TRBV12-3/TRBV12-4 | TGTGCCAGCAGTTTACCCCTAGTGGTTGATACGCAGTATTTT | CASSLPLVVDTQYF
14 | few | TRBJ1-5 | . | TRBV6-2/TRBV6-3 | TGTGCCAGCAGCCAACCGGGGGGTTATCAGCCCCAGCATTTT | CASSQPGGYQPQHF
17 | . | TRBJ2-1 | TRBD1 | TRBV24-1 | TGTGCCACCAGTGAACCCCAGGGGGTCAACAAATACAATGAGCAGTTCTTC | CATSEPQGVNKYNEQFF
14 | . | TRBJ1-2 | . | TRBV3-1 | TGTGCCAGCAGCCCACAAATTCAGGATCCTGGCTACACCTTC | CASSPQIQDPGYTF
14 | . | TRBJ1-4 | . | TRBV4-2 | TGTGCCAGCAGCCAAACGGGAAGGGATGAAAAACTGTTTTTT | CASSQTGRDEKLFF
16 | once | TRBJ2-2 | . | TRBV4-3 | TGCGCCAGCAGCCAAGGGATTAGTTCGGGAACCGGGGAGCTGTTTTTT | CASSQGISSGTGELFF
12 | few | TRBJ2-1 | TRBD1 | TRBV24-1 | TGTGCCACCGGACAGGGTATCAATGAGCAGTTCTTC | CATGQGINEQFF
15 | few | TRBJ2-1 | TRBD1 | TRBV5-1 | TGCGCCAGCAGCCTATTTTTGACAGGGAATAATGAGCAGTTCTTC | CASSLFLTGNNEQFF
22 | . | TRBJ1-4 | . | TRBV11-1 | TGTGCCAGCAGCTCGGACTCATTAACCGGGACTGACGCGTTTCCAACCTTTGAAAAACTGTTTTTT | CASSSDSLTGTDAFPTFEKLFF
15 | . | TRBJ2-1 | TRBD2 | TRBV6-5 | TGTGCCAGCAGTTACGGCGGGGGGGCCTATAATGAGCAGTTCTTC | CASSYGGGAYNEQFF
15 | . | TRBJ2-7 | . | TRBV7-2 | TGTGCCAGCAGCTTAATTTGGGGTGCCGGGGACGAGCAGTACTTC | CASSLIWGAGDEQYF
16 | . | TRBJ2-5 | TRBD2 | TRBV20-1 | TGCAGTGCCGCCCCAGCGGGGGACCCACACCAAGAGACCCAGTACTTC | CSAAPAGDPHQETQYF
13 | . | TRBJ2-1 | . | TRBV18 | TGTGCCAGCTCACCAGGGTCCTACAATGAGCAGCTCTTC | CASSPGSYNEQLF
16 | few | TRBJ2-2 | TRBD1 | TRBV4-2 | TGTGCCAGCAGCCAAGAAGGACAGGGGGAGGTCGGGGAGCTGTTTTTT | CASSQEGQGEVGELFF
15 | . | TRBJ1-4 | . | TRBV5-1 | TGCGCCAGCAGCTTGATGGGAGCCATAAATGAAAAACTGTTTTTT | CASSLMGAINEKLFF
16 | . | TRBJ2-1 | TRBD2 | TRBV3-1 | TGTGCCAGCAGCCAAATAGCGGGGGGTCGAGACAATGAGCAGTTCTTC | CASSQIAGGRDNEQFF
13 | few | TRBJ2-3 | . | TRBV14 | TGTGCCAGCAGGGGGAGCGGCACAGATACGCAGTATTTT | CASRGSGTDTQYF